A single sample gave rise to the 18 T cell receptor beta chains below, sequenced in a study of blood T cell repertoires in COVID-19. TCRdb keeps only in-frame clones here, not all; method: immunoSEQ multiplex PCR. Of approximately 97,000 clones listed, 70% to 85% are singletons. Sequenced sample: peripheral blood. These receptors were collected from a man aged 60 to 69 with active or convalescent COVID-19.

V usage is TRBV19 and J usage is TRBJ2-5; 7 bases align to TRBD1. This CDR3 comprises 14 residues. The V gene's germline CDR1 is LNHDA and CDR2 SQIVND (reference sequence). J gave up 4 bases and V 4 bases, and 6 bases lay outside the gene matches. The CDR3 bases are TGTGCCAGTAGTAAACAGGGGAACAGAGAGACCCAGTACTTC. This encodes CASSKQGNRETQYF. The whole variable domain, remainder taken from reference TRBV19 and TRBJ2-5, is DGGITQSPKYLFRKEGQNVTLSCEQNLNHDAMYWYRQDPGQGLRLIYYSQIVNDFQKGDIAEGYSVSREKKESFPLTVTSAQKNPTAFYLCASSKQGNRETQYFGPGTRLLVL.

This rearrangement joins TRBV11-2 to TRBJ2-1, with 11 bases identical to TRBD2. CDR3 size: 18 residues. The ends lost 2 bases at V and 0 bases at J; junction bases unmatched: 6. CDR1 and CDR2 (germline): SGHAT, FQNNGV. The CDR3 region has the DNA TGTGCCAGCAGCTTATCTAGCGGGAGGACCCGCTCCTACAATGAGCAGTTCTTC. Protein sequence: CASSLSSGRTRSYNEQFF.

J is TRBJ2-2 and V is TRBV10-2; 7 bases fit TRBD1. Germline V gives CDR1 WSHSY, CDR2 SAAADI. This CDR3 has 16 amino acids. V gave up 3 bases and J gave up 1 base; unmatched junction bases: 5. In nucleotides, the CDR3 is TGCGCCAGCAGTGATTGGACAGGAAAGAACACCGGGGAGCTGTTTTTT. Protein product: CASSDWTGKNTGELFF.

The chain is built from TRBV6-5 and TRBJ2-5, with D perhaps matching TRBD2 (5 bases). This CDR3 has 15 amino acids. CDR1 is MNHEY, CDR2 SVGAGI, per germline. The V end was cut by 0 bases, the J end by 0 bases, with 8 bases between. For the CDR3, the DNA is TGTGCCAGCAGTTACTCAACGGGATACCAAGAGACCCAGTACTTC. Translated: CASSYSTGYQETQYF.

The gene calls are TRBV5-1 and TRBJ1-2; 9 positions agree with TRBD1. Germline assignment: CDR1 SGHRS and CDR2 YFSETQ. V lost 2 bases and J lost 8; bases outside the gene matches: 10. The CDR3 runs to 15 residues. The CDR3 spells CASSFPGTGSEGYTF. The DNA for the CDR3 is TGCGCCAGCAGCTTCCCCGGGACAGGGAGCGAGGGCTACACCTTC.

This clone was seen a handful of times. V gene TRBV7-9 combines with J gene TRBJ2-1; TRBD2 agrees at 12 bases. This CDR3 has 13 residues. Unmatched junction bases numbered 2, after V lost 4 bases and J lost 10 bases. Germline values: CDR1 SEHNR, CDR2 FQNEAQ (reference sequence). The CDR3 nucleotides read TGTGCCAGCAGCTCCGGGACTAGCGGGGAGCAGTTCTTC. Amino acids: CASSSGTSGEQFF.

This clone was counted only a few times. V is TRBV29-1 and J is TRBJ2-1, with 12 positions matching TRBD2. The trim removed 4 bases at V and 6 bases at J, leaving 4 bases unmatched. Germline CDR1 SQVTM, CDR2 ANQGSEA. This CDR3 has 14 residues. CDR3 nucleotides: TGCAGCGTTGTACCTAGCGGGAGGGGCAATGAGCAGTTCTTC. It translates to CSVVPSGRGNEQFF.

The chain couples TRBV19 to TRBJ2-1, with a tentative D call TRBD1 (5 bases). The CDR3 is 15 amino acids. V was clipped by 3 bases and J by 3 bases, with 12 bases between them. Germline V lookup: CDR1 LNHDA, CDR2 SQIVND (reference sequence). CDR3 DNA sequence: TGTGCCAGTAGTATCCGGAGAACAGGCTACAATGAGCAGTTCTTC. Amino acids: CASSIRRTGYNEQFF.

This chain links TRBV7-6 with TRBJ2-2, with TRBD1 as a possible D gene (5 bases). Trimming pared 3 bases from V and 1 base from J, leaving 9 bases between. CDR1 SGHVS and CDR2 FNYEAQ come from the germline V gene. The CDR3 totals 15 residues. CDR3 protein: CASSLRQKNTGELFF. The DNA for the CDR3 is TGTGCCAGCAGCTTGAGACAGAAGAACACCGGGGAGCTGTTTTTT. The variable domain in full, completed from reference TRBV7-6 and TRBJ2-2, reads GAGVSQSPRYKVTKRGQDVALRCDPISGHVSLYWYRQALGQGPEFLTYFNYEAQQDKSGLPNDRFSAERPEGSISTLTIQRTEQRDSAMYRCASSLRQKNTGELFFGEGSRLTVL.

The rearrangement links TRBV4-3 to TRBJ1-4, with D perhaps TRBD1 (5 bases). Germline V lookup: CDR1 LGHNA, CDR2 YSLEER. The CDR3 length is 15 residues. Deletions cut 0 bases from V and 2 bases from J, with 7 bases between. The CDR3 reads CASSQDRQTNEKLFF. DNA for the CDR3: TGCGCCAGCAGCCAAGATAGACAGACTAATGAAAAACTGTTTTTT.

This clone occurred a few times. CDR3 DNA: TGTGCCAGCTCACCTGCGGGGCGGGAGGGCCTCTACAATGAGCAGTTCTTC. The encoded protein is CASSPAGREGLYNEQFF. V and J are TRBV18 and TRBJ2-1; TRBD2 aligns across 9 bases. Germline loops: CDR1 KGHSH, CDR2 LQKENI. The length of the CDR3 is 17 residues. After removal of 3 bases from V and 3 bases from J, the junction contained 9 bases not matched to a gene.

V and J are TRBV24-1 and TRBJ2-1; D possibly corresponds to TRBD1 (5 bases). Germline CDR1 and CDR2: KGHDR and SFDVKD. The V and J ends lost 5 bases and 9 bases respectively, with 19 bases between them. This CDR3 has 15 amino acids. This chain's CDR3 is CATSGRDPGPIEQFF. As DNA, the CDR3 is TGTGCCACCAGTGGCAGGGATCCCGGCCCAATTGAGCAGTTCTTC.

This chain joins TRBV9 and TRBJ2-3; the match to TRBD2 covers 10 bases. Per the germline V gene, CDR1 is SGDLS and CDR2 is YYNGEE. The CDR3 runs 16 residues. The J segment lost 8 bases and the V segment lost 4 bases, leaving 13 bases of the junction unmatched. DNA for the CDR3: TGTGCCAGCAGCCCCACGGTGGCTAGCGGGAGAGGTACGCAGTATTTT. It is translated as CASSPTVASGRGTQYF.

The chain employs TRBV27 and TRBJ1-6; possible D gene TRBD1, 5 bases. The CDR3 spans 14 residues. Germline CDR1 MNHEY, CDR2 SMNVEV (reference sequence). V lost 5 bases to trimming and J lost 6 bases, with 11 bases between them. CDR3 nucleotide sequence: TGTGCCAGCAGTCGGGGAGGGGCTAATTCACCCCTCCACTTT. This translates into CASSRGGANSPLHF.

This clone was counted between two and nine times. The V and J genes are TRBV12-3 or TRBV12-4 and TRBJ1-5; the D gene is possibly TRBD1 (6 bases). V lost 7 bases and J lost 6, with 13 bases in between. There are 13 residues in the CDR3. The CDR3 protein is CASTSGGSQPQHF. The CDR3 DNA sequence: TGTGCCAGCACGTCGGGGGGCTCTCAGCCCCAGCATTTT.

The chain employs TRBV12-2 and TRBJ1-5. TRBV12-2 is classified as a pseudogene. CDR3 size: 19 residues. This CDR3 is CASRFRGATHRRNDQPQHF. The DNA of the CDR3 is TGTGCAAGTCGCTTCCGGGGGGCTACTCACCGACGTAACGATCAGCCCCAGCATTTT.

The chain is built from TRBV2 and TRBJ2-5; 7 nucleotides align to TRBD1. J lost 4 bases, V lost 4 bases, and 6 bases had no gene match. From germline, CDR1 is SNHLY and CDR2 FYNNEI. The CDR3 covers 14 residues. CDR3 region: CASSGQGSTETQYF. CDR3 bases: TGTGCCAGCAGTGGACAGGGATCCACAGAGACCCAGTACTTC.

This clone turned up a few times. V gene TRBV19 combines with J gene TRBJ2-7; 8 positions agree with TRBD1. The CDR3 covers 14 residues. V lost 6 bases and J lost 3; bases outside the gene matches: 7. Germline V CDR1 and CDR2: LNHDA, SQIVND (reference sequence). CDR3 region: CASREAGGFYEQYF. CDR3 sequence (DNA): TGTGCCAGTAGGGAGGCAGGGGGCTTCTACGAGCAGTACTTC.